Shown below are 21 T cell receptor beta chains from a single sample sequenced in a study of blood T cell repertoires in COVID-19. Sequencing was performed with immunoSEQ multiplex PCR; in TCRdb, only in-frame clones are kept and a portion is missing. The table has roughly 24,000 clones, around 90% seen once. Sample: peripheral blood. These TCRs come from a man in his 70s in a cohort sampled during active COVID-19.

This clone was seen only once. The chain uses TRBV4-1 and TRBJ2-3; D is perhaps TRBD2 (5 bases). The CDR3 consists of 15 residues. V gave up 0 bases and J gave up 2 bases, with 9 bases separating them. CDR1 and CDR2 (germline): MGHRA, YSYEKL. CDR3 sequence reads: CASSQEGAVTDTQYF. In DNA, the CDR3 is TGCGCCAGCAGCCAAGAAGGAGCGGTCACAGATACGCAGTATTTT.

This clone has just one count. J is TRBJ1-1 and V is TRBV28; 10 bases align to TRBD1. CDR3 length equals 14 residues. Trimming at V came to 8 bases and at J to 4 bases, leaving 7 bases not matched to a gene. Germline V gene lookup returns CDR1 MDHEN and CDR2 SYDVKM. The CDR3 DNA reads as TGTGCCAGCCGACAGGGGGCTAAGGGCACTGAAGCTTTCTTT. Its protein is CASRQGAKGTEAFF. The full variable domain, completed using reference TRBV28 and TRBJ1-1, is DVKVTQSSRYLVKRTGEKVFLECVQDMDHENMFWYRQDPGLGLRLIYFSYDVKMKEKGDIPEGYSVSREKKERFSLILESASTNQTSMYLCASRQGAKGTEAFFGQGTRLTVV.

Only one count was recorded for this clone. The genes are TRBV5-1 and TRBJ2-7, with 8 bases lining up with TRBD2. V lost 0 bases and J lost 2; bases outside the gene matches: 4. The CDR3 totals 15 residues. CDR1 is SGHRS and CDR2 is YFSETQ in the germline V gene. The CDR3 nucleotides are TGCGCCAGCAGCTTGGTCCTTAGCGGGACCTACGAGCAGTACTTC. Residues: CASSLVLSGTYEQYF.

The rearrangement links TRBV11-2 to TRBJ2-1; perhaps TRBD2 as D (6 bases). The CDR3 sequence is 14 residues long. V was pared by 2 bases and J by 4 bases, with 9 bases between. The germline gives CDR1 SGHAT, CDR2 FQNNGV. The CDR3 reads CASSLSGEYNEQFF. CDR3 sequence (DNA): TGTGCCAGCAGCTTATCGGGGGAATACAATGAGCAGTTCTTC.

The chain combines TRBV21-1 with TRBJ2-1; the DNA was not used to check the table's D call, TRBD2. TRBV21-1 is a listed pseudogene. There are 18 residues in the CDR3. This CDR3 is CASSKFNLALSSYNEQFF. The CDR3 region has the DNA TGTGCCAGCAGCAAATTCAACCTAGCACTGAGCTCCTACAATGAGCAGTTCTTC.

The chain joins TRBV7-2 to TRBJ2-1, with 12 bases that match TRBD2. J lost 5 bases, V lost 5 bases, and 7 bases had no gene match. The CDR3 is 16 residues long. CDR1 and CDR2 (germline): SGHTA, FQGNSA. Here the CDR3 reads CASSQPRTSGNNEQFF. CDR3 bases: TGTGCCAGCAGCCAGCCCAGGACTAGCGGGAACAATGAGCAGTTCTTC.

This clone was counted a single time. The chain recombines TRBV11-3 with TRBJ1-3; D possibly corresponds to TRBD1 (5 bases). The CDR3 has 13 amino acids. Trimming took off 7 bases at V and 8 bases at J, with 15 bases between the two ends. Germline values: CDR1 SGHNT, CDR2 YENEEA. The CDR3 here is CASTLWGSDTIYF. The CDR3 DNA reads as TGTGCCAGCACTCTCTGGGGCTCGGACACCATATATTTT.

This clone came up once. V is TRBV10-2 and J is TRBJ2-2; 12 bases are a match to TRBD2. CDR1 and CDR2 (germline): WSHSY, SAAADI. The CDR3 runs to 16 residues. V lost 4 bases and J lost 4; bases outside the gene matches: 4. The CDR3 region is CASSGVGLAGTGELFF. The CDR3 DNA reads as TGCGCCAGCAGTGGAGTGGGACTAGCGGGCACCGGGGAGCTGTTTTTT.

This rearrangement joins TRBV9 to TRBJ2-1; the D gene is possibly TRBD1 (5 bases). The CDR3 covers 12 residues. Trimming left V 4 bases short and J 8 bases short, with 10 bases between. Germline V CDR1 and CDR2: SGDLS, YYNGEE. CDR3 coding DNA: TGTGCCAGCAGCCCCCAGGGTGATGAGCAGTTCTTC. Translation: CASSPQGDEQFF.

V and J are TRBV14 and TRBJ2-7, with TRBD2 matching over 12 bases. The trim removed 4 bases at V and 7 bases at J, leaving 8 bases unmatched. Germline loops: CDR1 SGHDN, CDR2 FVKESK. CDR3 length: 15 amino acids. This CDR3 reads CASSLRLAGAGEQYF. DNA for the CDR3: TGTGCCAGCAGCCTCCGACTAGCGGGAGCGGGTGAGCAGTACTTC.

The gene calls are TRBV10-1 and TRBJ2-7; 12 bases agree with TRBD2. Trimming took 6 bases from V and 2 from J; bases not matched to a gene: 5. This CDR3 is built from 15 residues. Germline assignment: CDR1 WNHNN and CDR2 SYGVQD (reference sequence). The chain's CDR3 is CASRNSSGGAYEQYF. CDR3 DNA sequence: TGCGCCAGCAGGAACTCTAGCGGGGGGGCCTACGAGCAGTACTTC.

The genes are TRBV9 and TRBJ1-4; 7 nucleotides line up with TRBD1. The CDR3 consists of 16 residues. V lost 0 bases and J lost 7; bases outside the gene matches: 9. Looked up from germline, CDR1 is SGDLS and CDR2 is YYNGEE. The CDR3 spells CASSVGTGYKVEKLFF. In DNA, the CDR3 is TGTGCCAGCAGCGTAGGGACAGGCTATAAAGTTGAAAAACTGTTTTTT. Full variable domain (missing parts from reference TRBV9 and TRBJ1-4): DSGVTQTPKHLITATGQRVTLRCSPRSGDLSVYWYQQSLDQGLQFLIQYYNGEERAKGNILERFSAQQFPDLHSELNLSSLELGDSALYFCASSVGTGYKVEKLFFGSGTQLSVL.

The rearrangement uses TRBV4-2 and TRBJ2-7; no clear D gene. Germline V gene lookup returns CDR1 LGHNA and CDR2 YNFKEQ. Deletions cut 0 bases from V and 5 bases from J, with 8 bases between. The CDR3 sequence is 13 residues long. The CDR3 nucleotides are TGTGCCAGCAGCCAAGATCATGAGGACGAGCAGTACTTC. Protein sequence: CASSQDHEDEQYF.

The rearrangement uses TRBV7-2 and TRBJ2-1, with TRBD1 matching 7 bases. CDR1 and CDR2 (germline): SGHTA, FQGNSA. J gave up 4 bases and V 5 bases, and 11 bases lay outside the gene matches. CDR3 length: 16 residues. This CDR3 reads CASSPQGTRRYNEQFF. CDR3 in DNA: TGTGCCAGCAGCCCACAGGGGACACGAAGATACAATGAGCAGTTCTTC.

The chain uses TRBV5-1 and TRBJ1-6, with D perhaps matching TRBD1 (6 bases). This CDR3 has 15 residues. Germline CDR1 and CDR2: SGHRS and YFSETQ. V was trimmed by 3 bases and J by 5 bases, leaving 12 bases between them. The CDR3 loop reads CASSWDIQDNSPLHF. CDR3 nucleotides: TGCGCCAGCAGCTGGGACATCCAGGATAATTCACCCCTCCACTTT.

CDR3 loop: CASSIDGTGAQGGANVLTF. The CDR3 DNA reads as TGTGCCAGTAGTATAGACGGGACAGGGGCCCAGGGAGGGGCCAACGTCCTGACTTTC. This rearrangement joins TRBV19 to TRBJ2-6; the match to TRBD1 covers 10 bases. CDR3 length: 19 amino acids. Trimming at V came to 0 bases and at J to 4 bases, leaving 9 bases not matched to a gene. Germline values: CDR1 LNHDA, CDR2 SQIVND (reference sequence).

The V call is TRBV5-5, the J call TRBJ1-4, with 7 bases lining up with TRBD1. Germline lookup yields CDR1 SGHKS and CDR2 YYEKEE (reference sequence). V was clipped by 5 bases and J by 11 bases; unmatched bases: 12. The CDR3 length is 14 residues. The CDR3 region is CASRRDSLVGKLFF. In DNA form, the CDR3 reads TGTGCCAGCAGAAGGGACAGTCTAGTCGGGAAACTGTTTTTT.

V is TRBV5-8 and J is TRBJ2-7, with D hard to call. The CDR3 has 13 amino acids. The V end was cut by 1 base, the J end by 7 bases, with 12 bases between. Germline assignment: CDR1 SGHTS and CDR2 YDEGEE. The CDR3 DNA is TGTGCCAGCAGCTTGAGAGCGTCCGGGGAGCAGTACTTC. Amino acid sequence: CASSLRASGEQYF.

The CDR3 DNA reads TGTGCCAGCTCAGAAACACTAGCTGGGCAAGAGACCCAGTACTTC. Translated, it gives CASSETLAGQETQYF. The chain recombines TRBV18 with TRBJ2-5, with D perhaps matching TRBD2 (6 bases). V lost 5 bases, J lost 2 bases, and 15 bases lay in between. CDR3 length: 15 residues. The germline V gene encodes CDR1 KGHSH and CDR2 LQKENI. The full variable domain, completed using reference TRBV18 and TRBJ2-5, is NAGVMQNPRHLVRRRGQEARLRCSPMKGHSHVYWYRQLPEEGLKFMVYLQKENIIDESGMPKERFSAEFPKEGPSILRIQQVVRGDSAAYFCASSETLAGQETQYFGPGTRLLVL.

This chain uses TRBV19 with TRBJ1-1; D unclear. The CDR3 loop spans 16 amino acids. V lost 7 bases and J 4 bases, leaving 22 bases between the germline ends. In germline, CDR1 is LNHDA, CDR2 SQIVND (reference sequence). The CDR3 protein is CASIPGRRERRTEAFF. In DNA form, the CDR3 reads TGTGCCAGTATCCCCGGGAGGCGCGAGCGGCGCACTGAAGCTTTCTTT.

The rearrangement links TRBV28 to TRBJ2-5, with D possibly being TRBD1 (8 bases). The germline V gene encodes CDR1 MDHEN and CDR2 SYDVKM. The length of the CDR3 is 15 residues. Between the trimmed V and J ends, which lost 6 bases and 5 bases, there was a span of 19 bases. CDR3 sequence (DNA): TGTGCCAGCAGAGAGGTCGGACAGGGAGGGGAGACCCAGTACTTC. The encoded protein is CASREVGQGGETQYF.